Each of the 23 T cell receptor beta chains below was sequenced from the same sample in a study of technical replicates of blood from a few donors. Sequencing was performed with immunoSEQ multiplex PCR; in TCRdb, only in-frame clones are kept and a portion is missing. The sample holds roughly 15,000 clones; roughly three quarters are singletons and the top ten take 10% to 15%. The sample taken for sequencing was PBMCs. These receptors all come from a human donor in good health.

V usage is TRBV5-1 and J usage is TRBJ2-7; D perhaps matches TRBD1 (6 bases). From germline, CDR1 is SGHRS and CDR2 YFSETQ. This CDR3 has 14 amino acids. With 2 bases removed from V and 2 bases from J, the gap between germline ends came to 11 bases. CDR3 sequence: CASSFLTGAYEQYF. The CDR3 coding sequence is TGCGCCAGCAGCTTCCTGACAGGTGCCTACGAGCAGTACTTC. The full variable domain, in which reference TRBV5-1 and TRBJ2-7 provide the parts outside the CDR3, is KAGVTQTPRYLIKTRGQQVTLSCSPISGHRSVSWYQQTPGQGLQFLFEYFSETQRNKGNFPGRFSGRQFSNSRSEMNVSTLELGDSALYLCASSFLTGAYEQYFGPGTRLTVT.

This clone turned up a few times. The chain links TRBV7-2 to TRBJ1-2, with 7 bases that match TRBD1. Looked up from germline, CDR1 is SGHTA and CDR2 is FQGNSA. CDR3 length: 13 residues. V lost 5 bases, J lost 6 bases, and 6 bases stayed unmatched. The chain's CDR3 is CASSPNRGHGYTF. CDR3 nucleotides: TGTGCCAGCAGCCCAAACAGGGGTCATGGCTACACCTTC.

This chain uses TRBV30 with TRBJ2-3; no firm D call. CDR3 length: 12 residues. V was shortened by 5 bases and J by 2 bases, with 8 bases between the two germline ends. Germline V gives CDR1 GTSNPN, CDR2 SVGIG (reference sequence). Written as DNA, the CDR3 is TGTGCCTGGCTACTGAACACAGATACGCAGTATTTT. As protein: CAWLLNTDTQYF.

This clone appeared once. The chain has TRBV9 and TRBJ2-5; 7 bases are a match to TRBD2. Germline V gives CDR1 SGDLS, CDR2 YYNGEE. J was trimmed by 2 bases and V by 0 bases; bases with no gene match: 4. The CDR3 consists of 15 residues. CDR3 residues: CASSVGPSGQETQYF. The CDR3 DNA is TGTGCCAGCAGCGTAGGTCCTAGCGGACAAGAGACCCAGTACTTC.

The rearrangement links TRBV2 to TRBJ2-3; 7 positions agree with TRBD1. V dropped 0 bases and J dropped 6; count of bases not matched to a gene: 3. The CDR3 totals 14 residues. Looked up from germline, CDR1 is SNHLY and CDR2 is FYNNEI. Written as DNA, the CDR3 is TGTGCCAGCAGTGAAGCTGACAGGGACGATACGCAGTATTTT. This encodes CASSEADRDDTQYF. Together with reference TRBV2 and TRBJ2-3, the CDR3 gives the full variable domain: EPEVTQTPSHQVTQMGQEVILRCVPISNHLYFYWYRQILGQKVEFLVSFYNNEISEKSEIFDDQFSVERPDGSNFTLKIRSTKLEDSAMYFCASSEADRDDTQYFGPGTRLTVL.

The V gene is TRBV30, the J gene TRBJ1-2, with 8 bases matching TRBD1. Germline V gene sequence: CDR1 GTSNPN, CDR2 SVGIG (reference sequence). The CDR3 runs to 15 residues. The ends lost 1 base at V and 4 bases at J; junction bases unmatched: 8. CDR3 DNA sequence: TGTGCCTGGAGTGACTGGACAGGGTATAGCTATGGCTACACCTTC. Translation gives CAWSDWTGYSYGYTF.

The chain combines TRBV27 with TRBJ1-5; D uncertain. The CDR3 has 19 residues. Between the trimmed V and J ends, which lost 5 bases and 0 bases, there was a span of 23 bases. Germline CDR1 MNHEY, CDR2 SMNVEV (reference sequence). The CDR3 DNA follows: TGTGCCAGCAGTCCCCACCGTGCCGCGGGATCATATAGCAATCAGCCCCAGCATTTT. It yields the protein CASSPHRAAGSYSNQPQHF.

The rearrangement joins TRBV5-1 to TRBJ1-5; possible D gene TRBD1, 6 bases. Trimming shortened V by 3 bases and J by 3 bases, and 7 bases separated the two germline ends. The germline CDR1 and CDR2 sequences are SGHRS and YFSETQ. The CDR3 is 13 residues long. The CDR3, as DNA: TGCGCCAGCAGCTGGACAGTCAATCAGCCCCAGCATTTT. It is translated as CASSWTVNQPQHF.

V and J are TRBV18 and TRBJ2-7; TRBD2 aligns across 13 bases. Trimming at V came to 3 bases and at J to 0 bases, leaving 2 bases not matched to a gene. In germline, CDR1 is KGHSH, CDR2 LQKENI. The length of the CDR3 is 16 residues. The CDR3: CASSPRLAGGSYEQYF. Written as DNA, the CDR3 is TGTGCCAGCTCACCCCGACTAGCGGGAGGCTCCTACGAGCAGTACTTC.

The count of this clone is one. The V call is TRBV7-9, the J call TRBJ1-4, with 9 bases aligning to TRBD1. J was trimmed by 6 bases and V by 3 bases; bases with no gene match: 5. The CDR3 totals 15 residues. CDR1 and CDR2 from the germline V gene are SEHNR and FQNEAQ (reference sequence). This CDR3 is CASSFSGQGDEKLFF. CDR3 in DNA: TGTGCCAGCAGCTTTTCGGGACAGGGCGATGAAAAACTGTTTTTT.

The V gene is TRBV11-2, the J gene TRBJ2-5; TRBD2 might be the D (5 bases). Germline CDR1 SGHAT, CDR2 FQNNGV. With 5 bases removed from V and 5 bases from J, the gap between germline ends came to 12 bases. The CDR3 spans 13 residues. CDR3 DNA sequence: TGTGCCAGCAGCCTCACTAGGTGGGAGACCCAGTACTTC. The encoded protein is CASSLTRWETQYF.

V and J are TRBV19 and TRBJ2-3; tentatively, D is TRBD2 (5 bases). The CDR3 spans 16 residues. Germline CDR1 LNHDA, CDR2 SQIVND (reference sequence). V lost 1 base and J 2 bases, leaving 13 bases between the germline ends. CDR3 sequence: CASSIGTQDFTDTQYF. CDR3 bases: TGTGCCAGTAGTATAGGGACCCAGGACTTCACAGATACGCAGTATTTT.

The rearrangement joins TRBV27 to TRBJ2-1; 7 nucleotides match TRBD1. This CDR3 has 13 amino acids. Germline V gene sequence: CDR1 MNHEY, CDR2 SMNVEV (reference sequence). V dropped 5 bases and J dropped 7; count of bases not matched to a gene: 5. In nucleotides, the CDR3 is TGTGCCAGCAGTCACGGGACAGATAATGAGCAGTTCTTC. Protein: CASSHGTDNEQFF.

The chain links TRBV11-1 to TRBJ2-1; D uncertain. Germline lookup yields CDR1 SGHAT and CDR2 FQDESV (reference sequence). The CDR3 has 15 residues. Trimming took off 3 bases at V and 0 bases at J, with 9 bases between the two ends. CDR3 DNA: TGTGCCAGCAGCTTCGGCGGAAGCTCCTACAATGAGCAGTTCTTC. Translation: CASSFGGSSYNEQFF.

The chain uses TRBV27 and TRBJ1-1; a weak D match, TRBD1 (5 bases). The length of the CDR3 is 14 residues. The V gene lost 0 bases and the J gene lost 3 bases, with 8 bases spanning the gap. Germline CDR1 is MNHEY and CDR2 is SMNVEV (reference sequence). In DNA form, the CDR3 reads TGTGCCAGCAGTTTATCGCGGGGCTACACTGAAGCTTTCTTT. Its protein product is CASSLSRGYTEAFF.

The chain is built from TRBV7-3 and TRBJ2-3, with TRBD2 matching 11 bases. Germline CDR1 and CDR2: SGHTA and FQGTGA. V dropped 8 bases and J dropped 3; count of bases not matched to a gene: 4. The CDR3 is 14 residues long. The CDR3 sequence: CASARLAGTDTQYF. CDR3 nucleotides: TGTGCCAGCGCTAGACTAGCGGGGACAGATACGCAGTATTTT.

The chain joins TRBV18 to TRBJ2-5; 11 bases line up with TRBD2. The V gene end was trimmed by 3 bases and the J gene end by 5 bases; junction bases not matched to a gene: 8. CDR1 is KGHSH and CDR2 is LQKENI in the germline V gene. This CDR3 contains 16 residues. The CDR3, as DNA: TGTGCCAGCTCACCTACTAGCGGGAGTCCCCCTGAGACCCAGTACTTC. This encodes CASSPTSGSPPETQYF.

Only one count was recorded for this clone. The chain joins TRBV7-9 to TRBJ2-3; 13 bases align to TRBD2. Germline CDR1 SEHNR, CDR2 FQNEAQ (reference sequence). The CDR3 extends over 15 amino acids. Germline trimming cut 3 bases from V and 5 bases from J; bases unmatched to any gene: 2. The CDR3 spells CASSFRLAGGDTQYF. The CDR3 bases are TGTGCCAGCAGCTTCAGACTAGCGGGAGGAGATACGCAGTATTTT.

The genes are TRBV18 and TRBJ2-1; 13 nucleotides match TRBD2. The CDR3 loop spans 17 amino acids. The germline CDR1 and CDR2 sequences are KGHSH and LQKENI. V dropped 6 bases and J dropped 0; count of bases not matched to a gene: 5. The CDR3 DNA reads as TGTGCCAGCTCTCCGACTAGCGGGGGGTTCTCCTACAATGAGCAGTTCTTC. Protein: CASSPTSGGFSYNEQFF.

This rearrangement joins TRBV9 to TRBJ2-7; TRBD2 aligns across 7 bases. Germline lookup yields CDR1 SGDLS and CDR2 YYNGEE. Losses at the gene ends were 4 bases for V and 0 bases for J; bases not matched to a gene: 10. The CDR3 runs 16 residues. CDR3 loop: CASSPLSGTTSYEQYF. The CDR3 DNA is TGTGCCAGCAGCCCCCTCTCCGGGACTACCTCCTACGAGCAGTACTTC.

This clone occurred once. CDR3 bases: TGCGCCAGCAGCAAGGCTAGCCAAGAGACCCAGTACTTC. It translates to CASSKASQETQYF. The J gene is TRBJ2-5, the V gene TRBV5-1; D unresolved. V shed 4 bases and J shed 1 base, with 8 bases lying between them. There are 13 residues in the CDR3. CDR1 SGHRS and CDR2 YFSETQ come from the germline V gene.

V and J are TRBV11-2 and TRBJ2-2, with a possible D match to TRBD2 (5 bases). V was pared by 0 bases and J by 2 bases, with 10 bases between. Germline V lookup: CDR1 SGHAT, CDR2 FQNNGV. This CDR3 comprises 16 residues. The CDR3 nucleotides read TGTGCCAGCAGCTTAGAGCGGGCGTTTAACACCGGGGAGCTGTTTTTT. This encodes CASSLERAFNTGELFF.

The chain links TRBV2 to TRBJ2-5, with D possibly being TRBD2 (5 bases). Germline V gene lookup returns CDR1 SNHLY and CDR2 FYNNEI. The CDR3 contains 14 residues. Between the trimmed V and J ends, which lost 3 bases and 5 bases, there was a span of 13 bases. For the CDR3, the DNA is TGTGCCAGCAGTGAGGGGTGGGAGAGGGAGACCCAGTACTTC. The encoded protein is CASSEGWERETQYF.